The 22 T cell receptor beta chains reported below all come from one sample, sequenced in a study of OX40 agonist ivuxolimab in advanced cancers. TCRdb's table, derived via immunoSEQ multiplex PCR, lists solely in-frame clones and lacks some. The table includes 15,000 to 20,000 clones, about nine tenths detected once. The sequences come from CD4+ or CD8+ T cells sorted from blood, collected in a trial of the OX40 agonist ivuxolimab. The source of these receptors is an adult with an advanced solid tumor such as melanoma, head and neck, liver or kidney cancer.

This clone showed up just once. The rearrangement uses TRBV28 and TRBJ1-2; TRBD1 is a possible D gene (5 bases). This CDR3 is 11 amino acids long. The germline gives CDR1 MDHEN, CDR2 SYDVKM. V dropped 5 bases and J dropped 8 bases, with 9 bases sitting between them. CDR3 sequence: CASSTGGGYTF. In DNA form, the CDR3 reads TGTGCCAGCAGTACTGGGGGGGGCTACACCTTC.

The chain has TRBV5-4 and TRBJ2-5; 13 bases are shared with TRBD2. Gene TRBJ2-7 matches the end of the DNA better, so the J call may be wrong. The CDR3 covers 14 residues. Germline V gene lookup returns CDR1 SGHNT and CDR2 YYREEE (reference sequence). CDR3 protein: CASSPGTSGDEQYF. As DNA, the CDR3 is TGTGCCAGCAGCCCCGGGACTAGCGGGGACGAGCAGTACTTC.

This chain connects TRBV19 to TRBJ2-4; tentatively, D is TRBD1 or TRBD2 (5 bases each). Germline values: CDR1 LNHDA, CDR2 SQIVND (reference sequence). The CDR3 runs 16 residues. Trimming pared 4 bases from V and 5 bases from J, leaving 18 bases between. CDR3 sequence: CASSTGAGLLQNIQYF. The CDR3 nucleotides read TGTGCCAGTAGTACCGGGGCGGGCCTGCTCCAAAACATTCAGTACTTC. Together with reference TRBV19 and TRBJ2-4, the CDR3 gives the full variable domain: DGGITQSPKYLFRKEGQNVTLSCEQNLNHDAMYWYRQDPGQGLRLIYYSQIVNDFQKGDIAEGYSVSREKKESFPLTVTSAQKNPTAFYLCASSTGAGLLQNIQYFGAGTRLSVL.

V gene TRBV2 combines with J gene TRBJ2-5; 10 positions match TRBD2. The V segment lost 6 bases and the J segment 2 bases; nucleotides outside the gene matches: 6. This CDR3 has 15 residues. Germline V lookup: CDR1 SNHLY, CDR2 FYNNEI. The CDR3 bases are TGTGCCAGCAGGCGACTAGCGGGTGGGCAAGAGACCCAGTACTTC. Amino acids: CASRRLAGGQETQYF.

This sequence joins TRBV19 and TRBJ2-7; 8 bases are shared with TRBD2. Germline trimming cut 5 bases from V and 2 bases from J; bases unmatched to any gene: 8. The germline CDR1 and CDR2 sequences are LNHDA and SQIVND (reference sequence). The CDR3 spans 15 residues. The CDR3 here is CASSPGIAGTYEQYF. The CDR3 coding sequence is TGTGCCAGTAGTCCCGGGATAGCGGGAACCTACGAGCAGTACTTC.

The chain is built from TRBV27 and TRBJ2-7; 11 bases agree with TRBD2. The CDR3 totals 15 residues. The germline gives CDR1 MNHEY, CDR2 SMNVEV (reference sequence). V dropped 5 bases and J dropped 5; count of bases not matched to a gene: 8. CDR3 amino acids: CASSHIAGGLNEQYF. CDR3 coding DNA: TGTGCCAGCAGTCACATAGCGGGAGGGCTAAACGAGCAGTACTTC.

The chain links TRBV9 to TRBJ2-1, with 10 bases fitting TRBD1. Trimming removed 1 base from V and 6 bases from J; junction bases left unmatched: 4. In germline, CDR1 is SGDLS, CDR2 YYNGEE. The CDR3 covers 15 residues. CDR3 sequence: CASSVQDRGFNEQFF. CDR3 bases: TGTGCCAGCAGCGTACAGGACAGGGGGTTCAATGAGCAGTTCTTC.

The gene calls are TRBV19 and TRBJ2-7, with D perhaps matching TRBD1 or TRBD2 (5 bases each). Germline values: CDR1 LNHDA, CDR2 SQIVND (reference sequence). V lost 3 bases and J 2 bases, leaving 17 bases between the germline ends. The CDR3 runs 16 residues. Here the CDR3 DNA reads TGTGCCAGTAGTATCGATTGGGGGTCCGAAGCCTACGAGCAGTACTTC. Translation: CASSIDWGSEAYEQYF.

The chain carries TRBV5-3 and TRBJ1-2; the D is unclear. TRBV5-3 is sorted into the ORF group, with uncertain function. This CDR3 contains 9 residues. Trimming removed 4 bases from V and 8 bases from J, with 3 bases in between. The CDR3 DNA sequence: TGTGCCAGAAGCACAGGCTACACCTTC. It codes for CARSTGYTF.

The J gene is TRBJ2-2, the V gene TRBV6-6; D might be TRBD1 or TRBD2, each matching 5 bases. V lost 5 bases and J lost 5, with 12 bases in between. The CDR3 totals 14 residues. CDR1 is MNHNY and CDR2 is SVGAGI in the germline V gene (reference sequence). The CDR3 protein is CASSRDGDTGELFF. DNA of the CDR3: TGTGCCAGCAGTAGGGACGGCGATACCGGGGAGCTGTTTTTT.

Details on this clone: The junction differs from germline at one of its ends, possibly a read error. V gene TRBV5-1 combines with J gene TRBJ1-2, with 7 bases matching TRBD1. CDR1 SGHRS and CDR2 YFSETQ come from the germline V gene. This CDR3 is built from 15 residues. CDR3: CASSLTGFANYGYTF. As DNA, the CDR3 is TGTGCCAGCAGCTTGACAGGGTTTGCTAACTATGGCTACACCTTC.

The CDR3: CASSQVTGLAGGAQFF. DNA for the CDR3: TGTGCCAGCAGCCAAGTTACAGGACTAGCGGGAGGGGCGCAGTTCTTC. This chain joins TRBV4-2 and TRBJ2-1; 15 bases are a match to TRBD2. Trimming cost V 1 base and J 12 bases; bases outside gene matches: 7. Germline V gene data show CDR1 as LGHNA and CDR2 as YNFKEQ. The CDR3 totals 16 residues.

CDR3 coding DNA: TGTGCCAGCAGTCCACCGCCAACAGGGCGGTTTAACTATGGCTACACCTTC. Translating it yields CASSPPPTGRFNYGYTF. The V call is TRBV28, the J call TRBJ1-2; TRBD1 might be the D (6 bases). The CDR3 spans 17 residues. The germline CDR1 and CDR2 sequences are MDHEN and SYDVKM. The V and J ends lost 5 bases and 1 base respectively, with 20 bases between them.

The CDR3 DNA reads as TGTGCCAGCAGTTTCCCACGCGTGAGCTCCTACAATGAGCAGTTCTTC. Its translation: CASSFPRVSSYNEQFF. The V gene is TRBV28, the J gene TRBJ2-1; no definite D call. Trimming removed 3 bases from V and 0 bases from J, with 12 bases in between. The CDR3 has 16 residues. CDR1 MDHEN and CDR2 SYDVKM come from the germline V gene.

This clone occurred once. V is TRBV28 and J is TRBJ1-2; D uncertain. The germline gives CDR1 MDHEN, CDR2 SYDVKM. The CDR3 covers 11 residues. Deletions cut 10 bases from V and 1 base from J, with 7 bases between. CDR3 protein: CAIAGNYGYTF. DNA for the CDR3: TGTGCCATAGCGGGTAACTATGGCTACACCTTC.

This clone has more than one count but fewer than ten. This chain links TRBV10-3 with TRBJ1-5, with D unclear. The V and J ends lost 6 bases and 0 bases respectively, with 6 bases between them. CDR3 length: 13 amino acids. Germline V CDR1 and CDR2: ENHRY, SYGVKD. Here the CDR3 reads CAIRAGSNQPQHF. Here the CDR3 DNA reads TGTGCCATCAGAGCTGGTAGCAATCAGCCCCAGCATTTT.

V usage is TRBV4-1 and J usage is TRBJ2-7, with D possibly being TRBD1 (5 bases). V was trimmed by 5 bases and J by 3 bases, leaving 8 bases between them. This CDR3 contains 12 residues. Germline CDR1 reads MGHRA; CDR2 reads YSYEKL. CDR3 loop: CASSAQDYEQYF. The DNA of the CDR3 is TGCGCCAGCAGCGCACAGGACTACGAGCAGTACTTC.

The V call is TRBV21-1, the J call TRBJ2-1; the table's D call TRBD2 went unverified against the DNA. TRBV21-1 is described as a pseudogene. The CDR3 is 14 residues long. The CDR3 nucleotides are TGTGCCAGCCACGAGGGACTAGAAGTTAATGAGCAGTTCTTC. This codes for CASHEGLEVNEQFF.

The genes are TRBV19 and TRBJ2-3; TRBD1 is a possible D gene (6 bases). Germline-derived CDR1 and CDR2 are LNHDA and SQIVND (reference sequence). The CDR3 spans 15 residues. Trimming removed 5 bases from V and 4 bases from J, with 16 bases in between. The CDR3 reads CASSQDRGRADTQYF. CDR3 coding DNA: TGTGCCAGTAGTCAGGACAGAGGGAGAGCAGATACGCAGTATTTT.

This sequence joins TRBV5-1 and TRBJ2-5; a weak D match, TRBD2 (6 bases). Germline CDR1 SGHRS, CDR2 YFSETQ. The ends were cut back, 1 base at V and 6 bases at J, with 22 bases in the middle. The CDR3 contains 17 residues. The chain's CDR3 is CASSLREGEAMGKTQYF. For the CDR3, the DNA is TGCGCCAGCAGCTTGAGAGAAGGGGAGGCTATGGGGAAGACCCAGTACTTC.

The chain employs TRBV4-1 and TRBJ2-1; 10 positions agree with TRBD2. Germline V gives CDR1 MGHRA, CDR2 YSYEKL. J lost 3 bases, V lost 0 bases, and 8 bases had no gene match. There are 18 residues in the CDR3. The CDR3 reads CASSQDGAGGPLYNEQFF. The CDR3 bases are TGCGCCAGCAGCCAAGATGGAGCGGGAGGGCCCCTCTACAATGAGCAGTTCTTC.

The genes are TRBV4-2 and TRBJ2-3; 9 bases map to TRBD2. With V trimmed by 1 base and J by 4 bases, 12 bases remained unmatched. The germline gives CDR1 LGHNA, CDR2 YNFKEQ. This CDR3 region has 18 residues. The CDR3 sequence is CASSQALGREGPSDTQYF. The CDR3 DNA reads TGTGCCAGCAGCCAAGCCCTCGGGCGGGAGGGGCCTTCAGATACGCAGTATTTT.